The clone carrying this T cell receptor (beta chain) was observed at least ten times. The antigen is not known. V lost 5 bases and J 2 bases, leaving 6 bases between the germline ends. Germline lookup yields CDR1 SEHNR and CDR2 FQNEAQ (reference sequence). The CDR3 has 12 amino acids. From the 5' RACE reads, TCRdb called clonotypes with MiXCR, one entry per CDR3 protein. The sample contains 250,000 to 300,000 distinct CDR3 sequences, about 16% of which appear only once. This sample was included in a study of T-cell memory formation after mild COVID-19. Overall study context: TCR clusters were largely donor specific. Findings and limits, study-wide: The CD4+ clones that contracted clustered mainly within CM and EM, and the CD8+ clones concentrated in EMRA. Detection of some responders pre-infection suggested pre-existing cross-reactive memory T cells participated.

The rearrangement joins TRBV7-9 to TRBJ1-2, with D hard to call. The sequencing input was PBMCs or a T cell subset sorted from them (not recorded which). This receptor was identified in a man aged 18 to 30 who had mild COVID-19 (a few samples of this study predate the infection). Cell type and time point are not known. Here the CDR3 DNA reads TGTGCCAGCAGCCCGGAGAACTATGGCTACACCTTC. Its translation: CASSPENYGYTF. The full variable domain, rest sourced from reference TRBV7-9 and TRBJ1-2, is DTGVSQNPRHKITKRGQNVTFRCDPISEHNRLYWYRQTLGQGPEFLTYFQNEAQLEKSRLLSDRFSAERPKGSFSTLEIQRTEQGDSAMYLCASSPENYGYTFGSGTRLTVV.